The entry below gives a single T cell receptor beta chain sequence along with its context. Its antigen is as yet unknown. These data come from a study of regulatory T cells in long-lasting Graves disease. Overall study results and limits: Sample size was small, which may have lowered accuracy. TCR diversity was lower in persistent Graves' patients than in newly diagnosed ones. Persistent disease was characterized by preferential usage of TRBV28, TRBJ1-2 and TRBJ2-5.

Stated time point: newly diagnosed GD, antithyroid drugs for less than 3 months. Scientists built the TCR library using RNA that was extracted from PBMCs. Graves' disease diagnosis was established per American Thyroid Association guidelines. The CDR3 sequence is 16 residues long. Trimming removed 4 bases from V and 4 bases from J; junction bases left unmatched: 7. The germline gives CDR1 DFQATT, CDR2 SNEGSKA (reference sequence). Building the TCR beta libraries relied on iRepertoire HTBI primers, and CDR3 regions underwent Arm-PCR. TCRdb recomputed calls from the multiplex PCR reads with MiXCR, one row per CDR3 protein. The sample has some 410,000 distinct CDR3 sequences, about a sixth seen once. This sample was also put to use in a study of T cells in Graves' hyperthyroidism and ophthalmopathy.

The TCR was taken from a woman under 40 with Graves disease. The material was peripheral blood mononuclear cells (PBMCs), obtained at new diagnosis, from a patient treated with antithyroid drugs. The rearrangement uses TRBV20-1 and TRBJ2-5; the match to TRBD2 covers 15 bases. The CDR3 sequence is CSATPGLAGGGETQYF. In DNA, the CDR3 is TGCAGTGCTACGCCGGGACTAGCGGGAGGTGGAGAGACCCAGTACTTC.